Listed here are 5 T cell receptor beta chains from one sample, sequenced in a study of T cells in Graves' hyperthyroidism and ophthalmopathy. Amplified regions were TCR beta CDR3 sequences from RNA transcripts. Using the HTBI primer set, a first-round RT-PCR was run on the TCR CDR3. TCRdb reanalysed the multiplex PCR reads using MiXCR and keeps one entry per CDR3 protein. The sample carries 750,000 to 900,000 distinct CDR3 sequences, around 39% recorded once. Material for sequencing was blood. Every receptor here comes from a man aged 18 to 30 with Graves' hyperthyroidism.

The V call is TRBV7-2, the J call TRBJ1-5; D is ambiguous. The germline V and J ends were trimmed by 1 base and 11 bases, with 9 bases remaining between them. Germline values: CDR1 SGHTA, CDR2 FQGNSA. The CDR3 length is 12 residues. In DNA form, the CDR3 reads TGTGCCAGCAGCTTAGGGATCGGGACCCAGCATTTT. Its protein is CASSLGIGTQHF.

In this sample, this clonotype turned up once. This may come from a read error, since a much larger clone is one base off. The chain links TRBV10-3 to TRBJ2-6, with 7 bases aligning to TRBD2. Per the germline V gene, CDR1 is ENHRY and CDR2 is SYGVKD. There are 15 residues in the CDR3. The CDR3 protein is CGIAGHRSGANVLTF. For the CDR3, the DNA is TGTGGCATAGCGGGCCATCGCTCTGGGGCCAACGTCCTGACTTTC.

In DNA, the CDR3 is TGTGCCAGCAGCGCGTGGGGACTGAACCCGAACACTGAAGCTTTCTTT. Translated, it gives CASSAWGLNPNTEAFF. The chain carries TRBV7-9 and TRBJ1-1; D is perhaps TRBD1 (5 bases). This CDR3 is 16 amino acids long. Per the germline V gene, CDR1 is SEHNR and CDR2 is FQNEAQ (reference sequence). Trimming took 5 bases from V and 1 from J, leaving 17 bases between them.

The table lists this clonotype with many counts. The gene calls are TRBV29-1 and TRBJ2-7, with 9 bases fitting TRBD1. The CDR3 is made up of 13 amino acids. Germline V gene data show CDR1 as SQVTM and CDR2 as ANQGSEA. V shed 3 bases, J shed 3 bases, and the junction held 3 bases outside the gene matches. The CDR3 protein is CSVELGQGYEQYF. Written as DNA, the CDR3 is TGCAGCGTTGAGTTGGGACAGGGCTACGAGCAGTACTTC.

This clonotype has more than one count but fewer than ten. The CDR3 DNA reads TGCAGTGCTAGAGGACTAGCGGGGGCAGACGAGCAGTACTTC. Encoded protein: CSARGLAGADEQYF. V usage is TRBV20-1 and J usage is TRBJ2-7; 12 bases agree with TRBD2. The germline CDR1 and CDR2 sequences are DFQATT and SNEGSKA (reference sequence). The trim removed 1 base at V and 5 bases at J, leaving 3 bases unmatched. The CDR3 has 14 amino acids.